What follows are 23 T cell receptor beta chains derived from one specimen sequenced in a study of T cell repertoires in cytomegalovirus infection. Each CDR3 protein is one row after TCRdb ran MiXCR on the reads. The repertoire consists of roughly 720,000 distinct CDR3 sequences, with approximately 40% occurring once and the leading ten covering under 3.5%. Input material: PBMCs. The receptors derive from a human donor in good health (CMV status not recorded). Some clones in this sample may be carry-over from other donors' samples.

This clonotype was detected only a few times. The V call is TRBV29-1, the J call TRBJ2-3; D is undetermined. Per germline, CDR1 SQVTM and CDR2 ANQGSEA. The CDR3 is 12 residues long. V lost 3 bases to trimming and J lost 7 bases, with 11 bases between them. The CDR3 DNA follows: TGCAGCGTTGAGGCGGAACACCATACGCAGTATTTT. Its translation is CSVEAEHHTQYF.

The V and J genes are TRBV12-3 or TRBV12-4 and TRBJ2-1; TRBD2 aligns across 14 bases. V shed 5 bases, J shed 11 bases, and the junction held 8 bases outside the gene matches. This CDR3 is built from 15 residues. For the CDR3, the DNA is TGTGCCAGCAGTCGACTAGCGGGAGGGATAAATCAGCAGTTCTTC. This codes for CASSRLAGGINQQFF.

The chain uses TRBV6-1 and TRBJ1-1, with TRBD1 identical over 9 bases. With V trimmed by 4 bases and J by 1 base, 7 bases remained unmatched. Germline V gene sequence: CDR1 MNHNS, CDR2 SASEGT. The CDR3 covers 16 residues. CDR3 protein: CASSARTGAGNTEAFF. DNA of the CDR3: TGTGCCAGCAGTGCCCGGACAGGGGCTGGGAACACTGAAGCTTTCTTT.

This clonotype was picked up a small number of times. Sequence at one end of the junction differs from germline and may be a read error. This chain uses TRBV23-1 with TRBJ1-2, with TRBD1 matching over 7 bases. TRBV23-1 is an ORF, and what it does is uncertain. CDR3 size: 15 residues. CDR3 nucleotides: TGCGCCAGCAGTCAACCGACAGGGAGTAACGATGGCTACACCTTC. Protein product: CASSQPTGSNDGYTF.

This clonotype was recorded a few times. The genes are TRBV6-1 and TRBJ1-6; no firm D call. Between the trimmed V and J ends, which lost 5 bases and 6 bases, there was a span of 5 bases. The CDR3 is 12 residues long. Germline V CDR1 and CDR2: MNHNS, SASEGT. The CDR3 bases are TGTGCCAGCAGTTACATTAATTCACCCCTCCACTTT. Amino acids: CASSYINSPLHF.

The V gene is TRBV19, the J gene TRBJ1-4; D may be TRBD1 (5 bases). Germline CDR1 is LNHDA and CDR2 is SQIVND (reference sequence). The CDR3 has 16 amino acids. Trimming cost V 4 bases and J 5 bases, with 17 bases left between them. This chain's CDR3 is CASSTSSRQRNEKLFF. The CDR3 DNA is TGTGCCAGTAGTACATCTTCGAGACAGCGCAATGAAAAACTGTTTTTT.

This clonotype showed up many times. J is TRBJ2-3 and V is TRBV6-1; tentative D call: TRBD1 (6 bases). The CDR3 is 15 residues long. With 4 bases removed from V and 1 base from J, the gap between germline ends came to 12 bases. Germline CDR1 reads MNHNS; CDR2 reads SASEGT. CDR3 nucleotides: TGTGCCAGCAGTGGACCGACAGGTGGCACAGATACGCAGTATTTT. Its translation is CASSGPTGGTDTQYF.

The chain couples TRBV6-2 or TRBV6-3 to TRBJ1-1; TRBD1 might be the D (6 bases). With 6 bases removed from V and 5 bases from J, the gap between germline ends came to 19 bases. The CDR3 spans 15 residues. Per the germline V gene, CDR1 is MNHEY and CDR2 is SVGEGT. The CDR3 is CASSLSTGRGTEAFF. The CDR3 DNA reads as TGTGCCAGCAGCCTTAGTACAGGGAGGGGGACTGAAGCTTTCTTT.

V and J are TRBV6-2 or TRBV6-3 and TRBJ1-1, with D unresolved. Germline-derived CDR1 and CDR2 are MNHEY and SVGEGT. V lost 2 bases to trimming and J lost 0 bases, with 13 bases between them. CDR3 length: 16 residues. CDR3 sequence: CASSYLAVVLNTEAFF. The CDR3 DNA is TGTGCCAGCAGTTACCTGGCAGTGGTATTGAACACTGAAGCTTTCTTT.

This clonotype was picked up many times. The CDR3 DNA reads TGTGCCAGCAGCCTCCTTCGGAGTTTTAACACCTTC. It encodes CASSLLRSFNTF. The chain has TRBV7-9 and TRBJ1-2; D is unresolved. From germline, CDR1 is SEHNR and CDR2 FQNEAQ (reference sequence). The V end lost 5 bases, the J end lost 12 bases, and 16 bases lay between the germline ends. The CDR3 runs 12 residues.

The sample holds many counts of this clonotype. This sequence joins TRBV28 and TRBJ2-1; TRBD1 matches at 9 bases. Germline V CDR1 and CDR2: MDHEN, SYDVKM. This CDR3 spans 16 amino acids. The junction had 11 bases not matched to a gene; V was cut back by 5 bases and J by 6 bases. The CDR3 coding sequence is TGTGCCAGCAGTCCCGGGACAGGGTATACTGCCAATGAGCAGTTCTTC. This codes for CASSPGTGYTANEQFF.

The chain joins TRBV7-2 to TRBJ2-2; 9 bases line up with TRBD1. This CDR3 has 15 amino acids. The V gene's germline CDR1 is SGHTA and CDR2 FQGNSA. V shed 6 bases and J 4 bases; nucleotides not matched to a gene: 6. The CDR3 DNA reads as TGTGCCAGCAGAACCGGGACAGGGTCCACCGGGGAGCTGTTTTTT. Protein sequence: CASRTGTGSTGELFF.

This chain uses TRBV6-5 with TRBJ1-1; the D is unclear. V lost 2 bases to trimming and J lost 7 bases, with 8 bases between them. Per the germline V gene, CDR1 is MNHEY and CDR2 is SVGAGI. This CDR3 has 12 residues. CDR3 sequence reads: CASSYTGGEAFF. The CDR3 DNA is TGTGCCAGCAGTTACACCGGAGGTGAAGCTTTCTTT.

The gene calls are TRBV12-3 or TRBV12-4 and TRBJ2-3, with 7 bases identical to TRBD2. V was pared by 5 bases and J by 4 bases, with 3 bases of the junction left unmatched. The length of the CDR3 is 13 residues. The CDR3 DNA sequence: TGTGCCAGCAGTCGCGGGAGCTCAGATACGCAGTATTTT. It is translated as CASSRGSSDTQYF.

CDR3 sequence (DNA): TGTGCCAGCAGCGGATCCCTACCCTACGAGCAGTACTTC. Amino acid sequence: CASSGSLPYEQYF. The rearrangement joins TRBV9 to TRBJ2-7; D uncertain. The germline V gene has CDR1 SGDLS and CDR2 YYNGEE. The V and J ends lost 3 bases and 2 bases respectively, with 9 bases between them. This CDR3 is built from 13 residues.

The chain combines TRBV28 with TRBJ2-7; 9 nucleotides line up with TRBD2. The junction had 8 bases not matched to a gene; V was cut back by 7 bases and J by 4 bases. The germline CDR1 and CDR2 sequences are MDHEN and SYDVKM. The CDR3 contains 14 residues. The CDR3 region is CASIQSSGAYEQYF. The CDR3 region has the DNA TGTGCCAGCATTCAGTCTAGCGGGGCTTACGAGCAGTACTTC.

This clonotype was detected a few times. The chain combines TRBV2 with TRBJ2-2; TRBD2 matches at 10 bases. The CDR3 is 15 amino acids. Germline V gene lookup returns CDR1 SNHLY and CDR2 FYNNEI. The trim removed 4 bases at V and 5 bases at J, leaving 4 bases unmatched. CDR3 amino acids: CASSGLAGATGELFF. The DNA of the CDR3 is TGTGCCAGCAGTGGGCTAGCGGGAGCTACCGGGGAGCTGTTTTTT.

Concerning this clonotype itself: This clone may be a read error of a much larger clone one base away. This CDR3 fails to terminate in the conserved phenylalanine or tryptophan, so it likely reflects a read error. The chain has TRBV12-3 or TRBV12-4 and TRBJ1-1; D unclear. Trimming stripped 4 bases from V and 5 bases from J, with 8 bases between. CDR3 length equals 12 residues. The CDR3 reads CASSSDWTEAFL. DNA of the CDR3: TGTGCCAGCAGTTCAGACTGGACTGAAGCTTTCTTG.

V usage is TRBV7-3 and J usage is TRBJ2-1; tentatively, D is TRBD1 (6 bases). Trimming cost V 6 bases and J 7 bases, with 16 bases left between them. From germline, CDR1 is SGHTA and CDR2 FQGTGA. CDR3 size: 14 residues. The CDR3 DNA is TGTGCCAGCAGTTCAATCGGACAGTTTAATGAGCAGTTCTTC. Protein product: CASSSIGQFNEQFF.

To note about this clonotype: Relative to the germline gene, one junction end is altered; a read error may explain this. The V call is TRBV5-3, the J call TRBJ2-3; 7 bases fit TRBD2. TRBV5-3 is an ORF; its function is uncertain. CDR3 size: 18 residues. The CDR3 loop reads CASSLVPSGGNPLDTQYF. CDR3 DNA sequence: TGTGCCAGCAGCTTGGTACCTAGCGGAGGCAATCCCCTGGATACGCAGTATTTT.

For this clonotype: With a much larger clone just one base away, this may be a read error. This chain uses TRBV7-2 with TRBJ1-2; D is possibly TRBD1 (5 bases). This CDR3 is built from 15 residues. V was trimmed by 5 bases and J by 1 base, leaving 14 bases between them. Germline V gives CDR1 SGHTA, CDR2 FQGNSA. The CDR3: CASSNGHGLNYGYTF. CDR3 coding DNA: TGTGCCAGCAGCAACGGACACGGACTTAACTATGGCTACACCTTC.

A few counts support this clonotype. V gene TRBV28 combines with J gene TRBJ1-2; D not resolved. Germline-derived CDR1 and CDR2 are MDHEN and SYDVKM. The CDR3 runs to 12 residues. V lost 3 bases to trimming and J lost 8 bases, with 10 bases between them. CDR3 loop: CASSLRVLGYTF. The CDR3 DNA follows: TGTGCCAGCAGTTTGAGAGTGCTCGGCTACACCTTC.

Only a few counts were recorded for this clonotype. This chain joins TRBV7-8 and TRBJ1-5; D is ambiguous. Germline CDR1 and CDR2: SGHVS and FQNEAQ. V shed 1 base and J shed 4 bases, with 11 bases lying between them. The CDR3 covers 15 residues. DNA for the CDR3: TGTGCCAGCAGCTTAGTCGGACGGCAGAATCAGCCCCAGCATTTT. Its protein product is CASSLVGRQNQPQHF.